The 15 T cell receptor beta chains below come from one sample, sequenced in a study of OX40 agonist ivuxolimab in advanced cancers. The table came from immunoSEQ multiplex PCR; TCRdb's copy has only in-frame clones and leaves some out. The data contain under 100,000 clones, 84% of them singletons. The sequencing used CD4+ or CD8+ T cells sorted from blood, collected in a trial of the OX40 agonist ivuxolimab. The receptors here all came from an adult with an advanced solid tumor such as melanoma, head and neck, liver or kidney cancer.

This clone occurred many times. The chain combines TRBV10-3 with TRBJ1-5; D remains unclear. Germline V gene data show CDR1 as ENHRY and CDR2 as SYGVKD. V lost 4 bases and J 6 bases, leaving 13 bases between the germline ends. The CDR3 runs to 14 residues. As DNA, the CDR3 is TGTGCCATCAGTGGAGGCGGGAAAGGTCAGCCCCAGCATTTT. Its protein product is CAISGGGKGQPQHF.

The chain couples TRBV2 to TRBJ2-1; TRBD1 agrees at 7 bases. V shed 4 bases and J 8 bases; nucleotides not matched to a gene: 8. The germline V gene encodes CDR1 SNHLY and CDR2 FYNNEI. The CDR3 runs to 14 residues. The CDR3 nucleotides read TGTGCCAGCAGTGTACAGGGGAGTTTCGATGAGCAGTTCTTC. Protein sequence: CASSVQGSFDEQFF.

The genes are TRBV19 and TRBJ2-3; no clear D gene. V was pared by 3 bases and J by 0 bases, with 13 bases between. The CDR3 spans 16 residues. Germline CDR1 and CDR2: LNHDA and SQIVND (reference sequence). DNA for the CDR3: TGTGCCAGTAGTATTATGGGGTACTCTAGCACAGATACGCAGTATTTT. Protein product: CASSIMGYSSTDTQYF.

CDR3 coding DNA: TGCGCCAGCAGTGAGCAAGCGGGTGGGGCCTACGAGCAGTACTTC. Its translation is CASSEQAGGAYEQYF. The V gene is TRBV10-2, the J gene TRBJ2-7, with D possibly TRBD2 on 6 matching bases. V gave up 2 bases and J gave up 2 bases, with 13 bases separating them. This CDR3 spans 15 amino acids. Germline loops: CDR1 WSHSY, CDR2 SAAADI.

The table lists this clone with a few counts. The V call is TRBV19, the J call TRBJ1-5; 7 nucleotides align to TRBD1. The length of the CDR3 is 15 residues. J gave up 3 bases and V 5 bases, and 7 bases lay outside the gene matches. The germline gives CDR1 LNHDA, CDR2 SQIVND (reference sequence). The CDR3 protein is CASSRETGFNQPQHF. CDR3 DNA: TGTGCCAGTAGTCGGGAGACAGGGTTCAATCAGCCCCAGCATTTT.

Points on this clone: The limits of the CDR3 on the DNA are not certain, so only TCRdb's listed CDR3 is given. The chain joins TRBV21-1 to TRBJ2-7; the table's D gene call, TRBD2, was not cross checked with the DNA. TRBV21-1 is designated a pseudogene. The CDR3 is 15 amino acids long, termini counted. The CDR3: CASSKWGSGTYEQYF.

This clone was found once. This rearrangement joins TRBV27 to TRBJ2-3; either TRBD1 or TRBD2 may supply D (6 bases each). This CDR3 contains 14 residues. Trimming took 7 bases from V and 1 from J, leaving 12 bases between them. Looked up from germline, CDR1 is MNHEY and CDR2 is SMNVEV (reference sequence). The CDR3 region is CASKGGGGTDTQYF. Written as DNA, the CDR3 is TGTGCCAGCAAGGGGGGCGGGGGCACAGATACGCAGTATTTT.

This clone was recorded once. The rearrangement uses TRBV4-2 and TRBJ2-3; 10 nucleotides line up with TRBD2. CDR1 and CDR2 from the germline V gene are LGHNA and YNFKEQ. V shed 3 bases, J shed 12 bases, and the junction held 9 bases outside the gene matches. The CDR3 contains 14 residues. This chain's CDR3 is CASSHERTSGTQYF. The DNA for the CDR3 is TGTGCCAGCAGCCATGAGAGGACTAGCGGTACACAGTATTTT.

The J gene is TRBJ2-5, the V gene TRBV5-1; 7 bases agree with TRBD2. Germline CDR1 is SGHRS and CDR2 is YFSETQ. The J segment lost 0 bases and the V segment lost 6 bases, leaving 2 bases of the junction unmatched. This CDR3 contains 13 residues. The CDR3: CASTGLDQETQYF. CDR3 bases: TGCGCCAGCACTGGACTAGACCAAGAGACCCAGTACTTC.

This CDR3 is CASSFGKQGNGEKLFF. The CDR3 DNA reads TGTGCCAGCAGCTTCGGTAAACAGGGAAATGGTGAAAAACTGTTTTTT. The chain carries TRBV7-9 and TRBJ1-4; maybe TRBD1 (6 bases). Looked up from germline, CDR1 is SEHNR and CDR2 is FQNEAQ (reference sequence). This CDR3 comprises 16 residues. Trimming pared 3 bases from V and 7 bases from J, leaving 18 bases between.

This clone was seen a single time. The gene calls are TRBV7-9 and TRBJ2-1, with TRBD2 identical over 12 bases. Per the germline V gene, CDR1 is SEHNR and CDR2 is FQNEAQ (reference sequence). V dropped 5 bases and J dropped 5; count of bases not matched to a gene: 4. The CDR3 is 15 amino acids. The CDR3 is CASSQGLAGNNEQFF. The CDR3 bases are TGTGCCAGCAGCCAGGGACTAGCGGGCAACAATGAGCAGTTCTTC.

CDR3 nucleotides: TGTGCCACCAGCAGAGACAGTGCAACACCGGGTGAGCAGTTCTTC. Residues: CATSRDSATPGEQFF. The chain links TRBV15 to TRBJ2-1, with D hard to call. The CDR3 runs 15 residues. With 0 bases removed from V and 9 bases from J, the gap between germline ends came to 15 bases. Germline V gene data show CDR1 as LNHNV and CDR2 as YYDKDF (reference sequence). Combining the CDR3 with reference TRBV15 and TRBJ2-1 gives the whole variable domain DAMVIQNPRYQVTQFGKPVTLSCSQTLNHNVMYWYQQKSSQAPKLLFHYYDKDFNNEADTPDNFQSRRPNTSFCFLDIRSPGLGDTAMYLCATSRDSATPGEQFFGPGTRLTVL.

This chain connects TRBV5-1 to TRBJ1-1; D may be TRBD1 (6 bases). Germline V lookup: CDR1 SGHRS, CDR2 YFSETQ. V dropped 5 bases and J dropped 5 bases, with 16 bases sitting between them. CDR3 length: 14 residues. CDR3 amino acids: CASRGGQGATEAFF. CDR3 coding DNA: TGCGCCAGCAGGGGGGGCCAAGGGGCGACTGAAGCTTTCTTT.

This clone was seen only once. The chain links TRBV29-1 to TRBJ2-3, with a possible D match to TRBD1 (6 bases). This CDR3 region has 13 residues. V was shortened by 7 bases and J by 0 bases, with 11 bases between the two germline ends. From germline, CDR1 is SQVTM and CDR2 ANQGSEA. CDR3 in amino acids: CSAGQMSTDTQYF. The CDR3, as DNA: TGCAGCGCAGGACAGATGAGCACAGATACGCAGTATTTT.

This rearrangement joins TRBV6-1 to TRBJ2-1; no clear D gene. V was clipped by 2 bases and J by 9 bases, with 11 bases between them. This CDR3 spans 13 amino acids. Germline assignment: CDR1 MNHNS and CDR2 SASEGT. The CDR3 spells CASSETRVGEQFF. CDR3 nucleotides: TGTGCCAGCAGTGAAACCCGGGTAGGTGAGCAGTTCTTC.